Listed below are T cell receptor beta chains from one sample, sequenced in a study of cytotoxic CD8 clonotypes in ibrutinib-treated CLL. Measured with immunoSEQ multiplex PCR; TCRdb has only the in-frame clones, and not every one. Of hundreds of thousands of clones in the sample, under 75% were seen once. The material was PBMCs, obtained after 24 months of ibrutinib treatment. The source of these receptors is a human donor with chronic lymphocytic leukemia. The conserved cysteine and the conserved F or W are not part of the CDR3 here. Clone size, where shown, is once, few, many, or a class for clones that have expanded.

11	.	TRBV7-2	ASSLRVLETQY
11	.	TRBV28	ASVLNRGLEQY
10	.	TRBV29-1	SVERVGDEQY
10	.	TRBV5-1	ASSFPPETQY
11	few	TRBV11-3	ASSATGNGELF
13	once	TRBV9	ASSAAGTENNEQF
17	once	TRBV18	ASSPFHGGLAGGRDIQY
11	.	TRBV14	ASSQGTSYEQY
15	.	TRBV11-2	ASSLRTSGRSSYEQY
13	once	TRBV14	ASSQESAGAHGYT
11	.	TRBV29-1	SVGRVDTGELF
11	few	TRBV4-2	ASSQPQGAGYT
11	.	TRBV6-5	ASSRGTGETQY
12	.	TRBV7-8	ASTSRGRGDTQY
12	.	TRBV29-1	SVVSGTDLYGYT
16	.	TRBV28	ASSLVPGLAGGPGEQY
11	.	TRBV27	ASSFARTGELF
10	.	TRBV6-5	ASSPGLAQQY
13	once	TRBV11-1	ASSSLEKNTGELF
12	.	TRBV2	ASSDWVATYEQY
12	.	TRBV25-1	ASTTPLGAGELF
12	.	TRBV9	ASSVGGSPYEQY